The next 17 T cell receptor beta chains were all read from a single sample in a study of early T cells in non-severe SARS-CoV-2 infection. TCRdb called the 5' RACE reads again in MiXCR, with one record for every CDR3 protein. The sample holds about 59,000 distinct CDR3 sequences, less than 15% seen once. The sample was whole blood, taken at baseline. The receptors come from an adult who was a healthcare worker with PCR-confirmed SARS-CoV-2 infection or an uninfected control (not recorded which).

The CDR3 region is CASSLGQLFSEQYF. The CDR3 region has the DNA TGTGCCAGCAGCTTAGGCCAGTTATTCTCCGAGCAGTACTTC. The V call is TRBV11-2, the J call TRBJ2-7; D remains unclear. Trimming left V 1 base short and J 6 bases short, with 13 bases between. The CDR3 is 14 residues long. From germline, CDR1 is SGHAT and CDR2 FQNNGV. Full variable domain (missing parts from reference TRBV11-2 and TRBJ2-7): EAGVAQSPRYKIIEKRQSVAFWCNPISGHATLYWYQQILGQGPKLLIQFQNNGVVDDSQLPKDRFSAERLKGVDSTLKIQPAKLEDSAVYLCASSLGQLFSEQYFGPGTRLTVT.

This sequence joins TRBV11-2 and TRBJ2-7; D not resolved. The V gene lost 3 bases and the J gene lost 3 bases, with 9 bases spanning the gap. This CDR3 spans 13 amino acids. In germline, CDR1 is SGHAT, CDR2 FQNNGV. CDR3 DNA: TGTGCCAGCAGCTTCGGCCAGTACTACGAGCAGTACTTC. Protein sequence: CASSFGQYYEQYF.

The chain uses TRBV20-1 and TRBJ2-2; D is possibly TRBD2 (6 bases). Germline V gene data show CDR1 as DFQATT and CDR2 as SNEGSKA (reference sequence). V was trimmed by 5 bases and J by 4 bases, leaving 14 bases between them. This CDR3 has 14 residues. The CDR3 DNA sequence: TGCAGTGCTCCTTTTGGGGGGAGCACCGGGGAGCTGTTTTTT. As protein: CSAPFGGSTGELFF.

This clonotype appeared a few times. V gene TRBV9 combines with J gene TRBJ2-1; 15 nucleotides align to TRBD2. Unmatched junction bases numbered 6, after V lost 4 bases and J lost 7 bases. The CDR3 is made up of 16 amino acids. CDR1 SGDLS and CDR2 YYNGEE come from the germline V gene. The CDR3, as DNA: TGTGCCAGCAGCAAGGGACTAGCGGGAGGAAAAAATGAGCAGTTCTTC. This sequence encodes CASSKGLAGGKNEQFF.

This clonotype was observed at least ten times. The CDR3 nucleotides read TGTGCCAGCAGTTATTTAATGGGGGGCAGCACAGATACGCAGTATTTT. As protein: CASSYLMGGSTDTQYF. The chain employs TRBV6-5 and TRBJ2-3; D is perhaps TRBD1 or TRBD2 (6 bases each). In germline, CDR1 is MNHEY, CDR2 SVGAGI. The V end was cut by 3 bases, the J end by 0 bases, with 13 bases between. The CDR3 is 16 residues long.

At least ten counts were recorded for this clonotype. The chain carries TRBV5-5 and TRBJ2-3; D gene unclear. V was trimmed by 3 bases and J by 4 bases, leaving 6 bases between them. This CDR3 is 12 amino acids long. Germline V gene sequence: CDR1 SGHKS, CDR2 YYEKEE (reference sequence). The CDR3 sequence: CASSSTPDTQYF. DNA for the CDR3: TGTGCCAGCAGCTCCACGCCAGATACGCAGTATTTT.

This clonotype was counted between two and nine times. The CDR3 loop is CSVERGPYEQYF. The CDR3 nucleotides are TGCAGCGTTGAAAGGGGACCCTACGAGCAGTACTTC. This rearrangement joins TRBV29-1 to TRBJ2-7, with D perhaps TRBD1 or TRBD2 (5 bases each). This CDR3 has 12 residues. V was cut by 2 bases and J by 2 bases, with 7 bases left in between. Germline V gene data show CDR1 as SQVTM and CDR2 as ANQGSEA.

This clonotype was counted between two and nine times. The V call is TRBV2, the J call TRBJ1-1, with 8 bases identical to TRBD1. The CDR3 runs 15 residues. V gave up 5 bases and J gave up 4 bases; unmatched junction bases: 9. The germline CDR1 and CDR2 sequences are SNHLY and FYNNEI. Here the CDR3 DNA reads TGTGCCAGCAGTCAGGCCAGGGGGCGCGGCACTGAAGCTTTCTTT. Translation: CASSQARGRGTEAFF.

Many counts were recorded for this clonotype. The rearrangement uses TRBV29-1 and TRBJ2-2; 9 nucleotides align to TRBD1. This CDR3 region has 15 residues. The J segment lost 5 bases and the V segment lost 6 bases, leaving 10 bases of the junction unmatched. Looked up from germline, CDR1 is SQVTM and CDR2 is ANQGSEA. CDR3 in DNA: TGCAGCGTCCGCACAGACAGGGGGATTACCGGGGAGCTGTTTTTT. The encoded protein is CSVRTDRGITGELFF.

This clonotype occurred many times. This chain links TRBV19 with TRBJ2-1, with TRBD2 matching 12 bases. There are 15 residues in the CDR3. Germline assignment: CDR1 LNHDA and CDR2 SQIVND (reference sequence). V gave up 7 bases and J gave up 4 bases; unmatched junction bases: 5. DNA for the CDR3: TGTGCCAGTACCGCACTAGCGGGGGGTTACAATGAGCAGTTCTTC. Translated, it gives CASTALAGGYNEQFF.

The chain recombines TRBV7-9 with TRBJ2-7; 9 positions agree with TRBD1. CDR3 length: 14 residues. V lost 8 bases, J lost 3 bases, and 8 bases stayed unmatched. Germline CDR1 and CDR2: SEHNR and FQNEAQ (reference sequence). The CDR3 sequence is CASGGTGTYYEQYF. The CDR3 nucleotides read TGTGCCAGCGGCGGGACAGGGACGTACTACGAGCAGTACTTC.

In this sample, this clonotype turned up many times. This chain uses TRBV20-1 with TRBJ2-5; 8 bases fit TRBD2. This CDR3 region has 15 residues. After removal of 6 bases from V and 5 bases from J, the junction contained 14 bases not matched to a gene. Looked up from germline, CDR1 is DFQATT and CDR2 is SNEGSKA (reference sequence). This CDR3 reads CSAGDGPGLGETQYF. The CDR3, as DNA: TGCAGTGCCGGGGACGGACCGGGACTAGGGGAGACCCAGTACTTC.

The chain links TRBV28 to TRBJ2-4; 9 nucleotides align to TRBD1. There are 16 residues in the CDR3. The germline CDR1 and CDR2 sequences are MDHEN and SYDVKM. Germline trimming cut 5 bases from V and 3 bases from J; bases unmatched to any gene: 8. As DNA, the CDR3 is TGTGCCAGCAGTGGAGGGGACAGGGTTTTCAAAAACATTCAGTACTTC. Protein sequence: CASSGGDRVFKNIQYF.

The chain combines TRBV7-3 with TRBJ2-2, with D possibly being TRBD1 or TRBD2 (5 bases each). The V end was cut by 5 bases, the J end by 6 bases, with 13 bases between. The CDR3 sequence is 14 residues long. Germline V gives CDR1 SGHTA, CDR2 FQGTGA. CDR3 sequence reads: CASSPLLGAGELFF. The CDR3 region has the DNA TGTGCCAGCAGCCCGCTACTAGGGGCCGGGGAGCTGTTTTTT.

The J gene is TRBJ2-1, the V gene TRBV19, with D perhaps matching TRBD1 or TRBD2 (6 bases each). The CDR3 has 18 amino acids. Germline values: CDR1 LNHDA, CDR2 SQIVND (reference sequence). The V end lost 9 bases, the J end lost 8 bases, and 32 bases lay between the germline ends. Written as DNA, the CDR3 is TGTGCCAGCGGGGGCTCCTATACCTTCACAGGGAAGTTCGATGAGCAGTTCTTC. This translates into CASGGSYTFTGKFDEQFF.

This clonotype has a handful of counts. The chain uses TRBV20-1 and TRBJ2-5; D is possibly TRBD2 (6 bases). The CDR3 has 14 amino acids. The germline V and J ends were trimmed by 5 bases and 4 bases, with 17 bases remaining between them. Germline lookup yields CDR1 DFQATT and CDR2 SNEGSKA (reference sequence). The DNA of the CDR3 is TGCAGTGCTTCATTTAGCGGCTCAAGAGAGACCCAGTACTTC. This sequence encodes CSASFSGSRETQYF.

This clonotype was seen more than once but under ten times. The junction shows a germline mismatch at one end, possibly a read error. The chain links TRBV29-1 to TRBJ2-1; the match to TRBD1 covers 8 bases. The CDR3 runs to 14 residues. The germline CDR1 and CDR2 sequences are SQVTM and ANQGSEA. DNA of the CDR3: TGCAGCGTTGGCGGGGACAGGCTGTACAATGATCAGTTCTTC. As protein: CSVGGDRLYNDQFF.